These T cell receptor delta chains were read from a single sample in a study of gamma-delta chains in newborns, infants, children. TCRdb fed the reads to CATT. The sample has more than 14,000 delta-chain clones, less than 9.5% seen once. Sequencing used blood. Receptors were obtained from a child who was a newborn, infant or young child, either healthy, febrile or measles-vaccinated (not recorded which). Both conserved end residues are part of each CDR3. Each record gives: V gene, clone size, D gene, J gene, CDR3 protein, CDR3 DNA. A D gene is named only where the DNA matches it firmly. Some rows mark clone size as missing; the rest say once, few, many or name a class of expanded clone.

TRDV2,few,TRDD3,TRDJ2,CACDVLGDRLTAQLFF,TGTGCCTGTGACGTACTGGGGGATAGGTTGACAGCACAGCTCTTCTTT
TRDV2,-,-,TRDJ1,CACDSLRGGTDKLIF,TGTGCCTGTGACAGTTTAAGAGGGGGAACCGATAAACTCATCTTT
TRDV2,few,-,TRDJ3,CACDGVSSWDTRQMFF,TGTGCCTGTGACGGGGTCAGCTCCTGGGACACCCGACAGATGTTTTTC
TRDV2,few,-,TRDJ3,CACDTAGDPSWDTRQMFF,TGTGCCTGTGACACCGCGGGGGACCCCTCCTGGGACACCCGACAGATGTTTTTC
TRDV2,few,TRDD3,TRDJ3,CACDKILGDSSSWDTRQMFF,TGTGCCTGTGACAAAATACTGGGGGATTCCAGCTCCTGGGACACCCGCCAGATGTTTTTC
TRDV2,few,-,TRDJ3,CACDTVPANLSWDTRQMFF,TGTGCCTGTGACACCGTGCCGGCTAACCTCTCCTGGGACACCCGACAGATGTTTTTC
TRDV2,-,TRDD3,TRDJ3,CACDTLGDIWDTRQMFF,TGTGCCTGTGACACTCTGGGGGATATTTGGGACACCCGACAGATGTTTTTC
TRDV2,-,TRDD3,TRDJ3,CACDTVLGEISSWDTRQMFF,TGTGCCTGTGACACCGTACTGGGGGAGATAAGCTCCTGGGACACCCGACAGATGTTTTTC
TRDV2,-,TRDD3,TRDJ3,CACDIWGIRAWDTRQMFF,TGTGCCTGTGACATCTGGGGGATACGGGCCTGGGACACCCGACAGATGTTTTTC
TRDV2,medium-sized,TRDD3,TRDJ2,CACDTLVGGSSAQLFF,TGTGCCTGTGACACGCTGGTGGGGGGATCCTCCGCACAACTCTTCTTT
TRDV2,few,TRDD3,TRDJ3,CACDAVLGKSWDTRQMFF,TGTGCCTGTGACGCCGTACTGGGGAAGTCCTGGGACACCCGACAGATGTTTTTC
TRDV2,medium-sized,TRDD3,TRDJ3,CACDNTGGYASWDTRQMFF,TGTGCCTGTGACAATACTGGGGGATACGCGTCCTGGGACACCCGACAGATGTTTTTC
TRDV2,few,TRDD3,TRDJ3,CACDTGGYGSWDTRQMFF,TGTGCCTGTGACACTGGGGGATATGGTTCCTGGGACACCCGACAGATGTTTTTC
TRDV1,-,-,TRDJ1,CALSPFHYYTDKLIF,TGTGCTCTTAGCCCTTTCCATTATTACACCGATAAACTCATCTTT
TRDV2,few,TRDD3,TRDJ3,CACDTWGMISSWDTRQMFF,TGTGCCTGTGACACCTGGGGGATGATAAGCTCCTGGGACACCCGACAGATGTTTTTC
TRDV2,few,TRDD3,TRDJ3,CACDTVLLGESSWDTRQMFF,TGTGCCTGTGACACCGTCCTGCTGGGGGAAAGCTCCTGGGACACCCGACAGATGTTTTTC
TRDV2,many,TRDD3,TRDJ3,CACDTLYWGSSWDTRQMFF,TGTGCCTGTGACACCTTGTACTGGGGGAGCTCCTGGGACACCCGACAGATGTTTTTC
TRDV2,few,-,TRDJ3,CACDTAGDSWDTRQMFF,TGTGCCTGTGACACCGCCGGGGACTCCTGGGACACCCGACAGATGTTTTTC
TRDV2,-,TRDD3,TRDJ3,CACDPVLGDTGFSWDTRQMFF,TGTGCCTGTGACCCAGTACTGGGGGATACGGGATTCTCCTGGGACACCCGACAGATGTTTTTC
TRDV2,many,TRDD3,TRDJ3,CACDTLGESSWDTRQMFF,TGTGCCTGTGACACGCTGGGGGAAAGCTCCTGGGACACCCGACAGATGTTTTTC
TRDV2,many,TRDD3,TRDJ3,CACDTVWGPWDTRQMFF,TGTGCCTGTGACACCGTCTGGGGGCCCTGGGACACCCGACAGATGTTTTTC
TRAV29/DV5,few,TRDD2,TRDJ2,CAAGPLFLRGMTAQLFF,TGTGCAGCAGGTCCTCTCTTCCTACGGGGGATGACAGCACAACTCTTCTTT
TRDV2,-,TRDD3,TRDJ3,CACDTGGYPTWDTRQMFF,TGTGCCTGTGATACTGGGGGATACCCCACCTGGGACACCCGACAGATGTTTTTC
TRDV2,many,TRDD3,TRDJ3,CACDVLGDSSWDTRQMFF,TGTGCCTGTGACGTACTGGGGGATTCTTCCTGGGACACCCGACAGATGTTTTTC
TRDV2,-,-,TRDJ3,CARDTVGPSSWDTRQMFF,TGTGCCCGTGACACCGTGGGGCCGAGCTCCTGGGACACCCGACAGATGTTTTTC
TRDV2,-,TRDD3,TRDJ3,CACDPVLGDVSSWDTRPMFF,TGTGCCTGTGACCCGGTACTGGGGGATGTGAGCTCCTGGGACACCCGACCGATGTTTTTC
TRDV2,few,TRDD3,TRDJ2,CACDTGGYEGAQLFF,TGTGCCTGTGACACCGGGGGATACGAAGGAGCACAACTCTTCTTT
TRDV2,medium-sized,TRDD3,TRDJ1,CACDTGGYDTDKLIF,TGTGCCTGTGACACTGGGGGATACGACACCGATAAACTCATCTTT
TRDV2,few,-,TRDJ2,CACDSAGVALTAQLFF,TGTGCCTGTGACTCAGCAGGGGTTGCTTTGACAGCACAACTCTTCTTC
TRDV2,-,TRDD3,TRDJ3,CACDPLLGDTSSWDTRQMFF,TGTGCCTGTGACCCTTTACTGGGGGATACGAGCTCCTGGGACACCCGACAGATGTTTTTC
TRDV2,many,-,TRDJ1,CACDTIGDTDKLIF,TGTGCCTGTGACACCATCGGGGACACCGATAAACTCATCTTT
TRDV2,few,TRDD3,TRDJ1,CACDFMGDTYTDKLIF,TGTGCCTGTGACTTCATGGGGGATACGTACACCGATAAACTCATCTTT
TRDV2,few,TRDD3,TRDJ3,CACDMLGATAWDTRQMFF,TGTGCCTGTGACATGCTGGGGGCTACCGCCTGGGACACCCGACAGATGTTTTTC
TRDV2,few,TRDD3,TRDJ3,CACGITGGYWDTRQMFF,TGTGCCTGTGGCATTACTGGGGGATACTGGGACACCCGACAGATGTTTTTC
TRDV2,-,TRDD3,TRDJ3,CACDTGSLGGYPWDTRQMFF,TGTGCCTGTGACACCGGCTCCCTTGGGGGATACCCCTGGGACACCCGACAGATGTTTTTC
TRDV2,medium-sized,TRDD3,TRDJ3,CACDAVLGVSWDTRQMFF,TGTGCCTGTGACGCGGTACTGGGGGTCTCCTGGGACACCCGACAGATGTTTTTC
TRDV2,few,-,TRDJ3,CACDTVSGNTDTRQMFF,TGTGCCTGTGACACCGTCTCGGGGAACACGGACACCCGACAGATGTTTTTC
TRDV2,-,TRDD3,TRDJ3,CACDVLGAASSWDTRQMFF,TGTGCCTGTGACGTACTGGGGGCCGCCAGCTCCTGGGACACCCGACAGATGTTTTTC
TRDV2,-,TRDD3,TRDJ3,CACDILGDTSYSWDTRQMFF,TGTGCCTGTGACATACTGGGGGATACGTCCTACTCCTGGGACACCCGACAGATGTTTTTC
TRDV2,few,TRDD3,TRDJ3,CACDVLGDTRRDTRQMFF,TGTGCCTGTGACGTACTGGGGGATACGCGCCGGGACACCCGACAGATGTTTTTC
TRDV2,many,TRDD3,TRDJ1,CACDVLGEYTDKLIF,TGTGCCTGTGACGTACTGGGGGAGTACACCGATAAACTCATCTTT
TRDV2,many,TRDD3,TRDJ3,CACDTVLGDTRSSWDTRQMFF,TGTGCCTGTGACACAGTACTGGGGGATACGCGGAGCTCCTGGGACACCCGACAGATGTTTTTC
TRDV2,many,TRDD3,TRDJ3,CACDTPGDTTWDTRQMFF,TGTGCCTGTGACACGCCGGGGGATACCACCTGGGACACCCGACAGATGTTTTTC
TRDV2,few,TRDD3,TRDJ3,CACDTGWGIPVSWDARQMFF,TGTGCCTGTGACACCGGCTGGGGGATCCCCGTCTCCTGGGACGCCCGACAGATGTTTTTC